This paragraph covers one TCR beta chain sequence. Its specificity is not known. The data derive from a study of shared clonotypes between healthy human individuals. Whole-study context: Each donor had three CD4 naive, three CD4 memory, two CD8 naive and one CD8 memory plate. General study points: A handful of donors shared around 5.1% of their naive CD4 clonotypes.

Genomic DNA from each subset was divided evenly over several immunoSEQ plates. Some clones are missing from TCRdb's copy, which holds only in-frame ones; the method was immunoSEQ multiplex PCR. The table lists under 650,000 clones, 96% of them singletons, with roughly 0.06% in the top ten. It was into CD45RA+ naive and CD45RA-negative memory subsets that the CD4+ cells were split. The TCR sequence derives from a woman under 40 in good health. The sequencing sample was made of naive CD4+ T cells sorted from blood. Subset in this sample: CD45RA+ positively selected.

Here the CDR3 DNA reads TGTGCCAGCAGTTTAAGAGGATTTAATCAGCCCCAGCATTTT. It translates to CASSLRGFNQPQHF. The chain couples TRBV28 to TRBJ1-5; D is ambiguous. The length of the CDR3 is 14 residues. Trimming removed 2 bases at V and 4 bases at J, with 9 bases between. Looked up from germline, CDR1 is MDHEN and CDR2 is SYDVKM.